These 11 T cell receptor beta chains were all obtained from the same sample, sequenced in a study of blood T cell repertoires in COVID-19. Sequencing used immunoSEQ multiplex PCR; TCRdb keeps in-frame clones, though not all of them. The table includes 150,000 to 200,000 clones, roughly 82% detected once. Sequencing input: PBMCs or T cells enriched from blood (not recorded which). The origin of the receptors is a woman aged 55-70 years with acute COVID-19.

V is TRBV7-9 and J is TRBJ1-5; D remains unclear. The ends were cut back, 5 bases at V and 5 bases at J, with 13 bases in the middle. The CDR3 runs to 14 residues. CDR1 is SEHNR and CDR2 is FQNEAQ in the germline V gene (reference sequence). CDR3 sequence reads: CASSGASWDQPQHF. The CDR3 DNA reads as TGTGCCAGCAGCGGAGCGTCATGGGATCAGCCCCAGCATTTT.

The chain couples TRBV4-3 to TRBJ1-1, with a tentative D call TRBD1 (5 bases). Trimming shortened V by 3 bases and J by 4 bases, and 21 bases separated the two germline ends. Germline values: CDR1 LGHNA, CDR2 YSLEER. The CDR3 runs 17 residues. The CDR3 DNA reads TGCGCCAGCAGCCAGGTCTTCCAAGCAGGGCTGGGCACTGAAGCTTTCTTT. The encoded protein is CASSQVFQAGLGTEAFF.

The V gene is TRBV18, the J gene TRBJ2-1; 8 nucleotides line up with TRBD2. The germline V gene encodes CDR1 KGHSH and CDR2 LQKENI. With 5 bases clipped from V and 8 bases from J, the junction kept 8 bases outside the gene matches. This CDR3 contains 14 residues. CDR3 sequence (DNA): TGTGCCAGCTCAATCGGACTAGCATTCGATGAGCAGTTCTTC. Translated, it gives CASSIGLAFDEQFF.

This clone was observed a few times. J is TRBJ2-1 and V is TRBV2; D gene ambiguous. Trimming took off 4 bases at V and 6 bases at J, with 4 bases between the two ends. Germline assignment: CDR1 SNHLY and CDR2 FYNNEI. This CDR3 is 11 amino acids long. The CDR3 DNA is TGTGCCAGCAGTGCCAGCAATGAGCAGTTCTTC. Its translation: CASSASNEQFF. Full variable domain (rest looked up from reference TRBV2 and TRBJ2-1): EPEVTQTPSHQVTQMGQEVILRCVPISNHLYFYWYRQILGQKVEFLVSFYNNEISEKSEIFDDQFSVERPDGSNFTLKIRSTKLEDSAMYFCASSASNEQFFGPGTRLTVL.

This chain joins TRBV18 and TRBJ1-4; D is uncertain. In germline, CDR1 is KGHSH, CDR2 LQKENI. This CDR3 is 17 amino acids long. Trimming left V 0 bases short and J 0 bases short, with 11 bases between. The CDR3 spells CASSPPRQLATNEKLFF. The CDR3 bases are TGTGCCAGCTCACCACCGAGGCAGCTTGCAACTAATGAAAAACTGTTTTTT.

This clone was observed many times. Other DNA sequences within the sample encode an identical CDR3. The genes are TRBV27 and TRBJ2-7; 10 bases align to TRBD2. CDR3 size: 13 residues. Germline V gene sequence: CDR1 MNHEY, CDR2 SMNVEV (reference sequence). V was pared by 6 bases and J by 3 bases, with 2 bases of the junction left unmatched. The CDR3 protein is CASRLAGDYEQYF. The CDR3, as DNA: TGTGCCAGCAGGCTAGCGGGAGACTACGAGCAGTACTTC.

This clone was counted once. The rearrangement joins TRBV11-2 to TRBJ1-6, with D possibly being TRBD1 (5 bases). In germline, CDR1 is SGHAT, CDR2 FQNNGV. V lost 3 bases and J lost 7, with 10 bases in between. This CDR3 comprises 14 residues. This chain's CDR3 is CASSLGQVNSPLHF. The DNA for the CDR3 is TGTGCCAGCAGCTTGGGGCAGGTCAATTCACCCCTCCACTTT.

The rearrangement joins TRBV19 to TRBJ2-3; 8 bases are a match to TRBD2. The V segment lost 1 base and the J segment 1 base; nucleotides outside the gene matches: 4. The CDR3 runs 16 residues. The V gene's germline CDR1 is LNHDA and CDR2 SQIVND (reference sequence). The CDR3: CASSIGSTSGTDTQYF. In nucleotides, the CDR3 is TGTGCCAGTAGTATAGGCTCGACTAGCGGCACAGATACGCAGTATTTT.

This chain uses TRBV10-2 with TRBJ1-5, with D possibly TRBD1 on 6 matching bases. V was shortened by 6 bases and J by 6 bases, with 12 bases between the two germline ends. In germline, CDR1 is WSHSY, CDR2 SAAADI. This CDR3 is 13 amino acids long. The CDR3: CASRDRRGQPQHF. The DNA for the CDR3 is TGCGCCAGCAGAGACAGGAGAGGTCAGCCCCAGCATTTT.

The chain combines TRBV19 with TRBJ2-2; 12 nucleotides align to TRBD1. CDR1 is LNHDA and CDR2 is SQIVND in the germline V gene (reference sequence). V dropped 3 bases and J dropped 3; count of bases not matched to a gene: 2. CDR3 length: 16 amino acids. The CDR3 DNA follows: TGTGCCAGTAGTATGGGGGACAGGGGGCACACCGGGGAGCTGTTTTTT. Amino acid sequence: CASSMGDRGHTGELFF.

The rearrangement joins TRBV6-5 to TRBJ1-2, with TRBD1 matching over 7 bases. This CDR3 comprises 14 residues. V trimming: 4 bases; J trimming: 4 bases; junction bases outside the gene matches: 6. Germline-derived CDR1 and CDR2 are MNHEY and SVGAGI. The CDR3 DNA sequence: TGTGCCAGCAGTTCGCCGGGACAGAGCTATGGCTACACCTTC. Its translation: CASSSPGQSYGYTF.